The clone carrying this T cell receptor (beta chain) was recorded many times. Within the sample, other DNA sequences also encode this same CDR3. Among the unsorted PBMC samples, replicate PCRs used roughly 0.3 ug DNA, 25,000 to 35,000 T cell genomes. The protocol was immunoSEQ multiplex PCR, while the TCRdb copy is restricted to in-frame clones and leaves out a portion. The sample holds hundreds of thousands of clones, more than 75% seen once. This entry belongs to a study of shared clonotypes between healthy human individuals. V dropped 4 bases and J dropped 5; count of bases not matched to a gene: 5. Looked up from germline, CDR1 is SEHNR and CDR2 is FQNEAQ (reference sequence). The CDR3 contains 14 residues. Unsorted material relied on about 90 million PBMCs as the source of genomic DNA.

The sequencing sample was made of PBMCs. The clonotype originates from a woman in her 40s in good health. Some clones in this sample may be carry-over from other donors' samples. The rearrangement links TRBV7-9 to TRBJ2-5; 9 nucleotides match TRBD1. Here the CDR3 DNA reads TGTGCCAGCAGCTCCATCACAGGGGGCGAGACCCAGTACTTC. It translates to CASSSITGGETQYF.